The 19 T cell receptor beta chains in this list originate from one sample, sequenced in a study of blood T cells in healthy people across ages. Alongside a J-beta primer mix, a sample-barcoded 5' primer served in a second PCR lasting roughly 7 to 11 cycles. Each CDR3 protein is one row after TCRdb ran MiXCR on the 5' RACE reads. The sample consists of around 800,000 distinct CDR3 sequences, approximately 44% of them appearing once. Input material: blood. Receptors originate from a man aged 55 to 69 in good health.

The rearrangement joins TRBV5-1 to TRBJ2-5; possible D gene TRBD1, 5 bases. V was cut by 4 bases and J by 3 bases, with 16 bases left in between. CDR3 length: 15 residues. Looked up from germline, CDR1 is SGHRS and CDR2 is YFSETQ. CDR3 DNA sequence: TGCGCCAGCAGCCCGACAGTTGGGCGAGAAGAGACCCAGTACTTC. This codes for CASSPTVGREETQYF. Drawing the rest from reference TRBV5-1 and TRBJ2-5, the complete variable domain is KAGVTQTPRYLIKTRGQQVTLSCSPISGHRSVSWYQQTPGQGLQFLFEYFSETQRNKGNFPGRFSGRQFSNSRSEMNVSTLELGDSALYLCASSPTVGREETQYFGPGTRLLVL.

This sequence joins TRBV6-1 and TRBJ2-1; TRBD2 matches 11 bases. V shed 7 bases, J shed 6 bases, and the junction held 8 bases outside the gene matches. The germline CDR1 and CDR2 sequences are MNHNS and SASEGT. The CDR3 loop spans 15 amino acids. CDR3 in DNA: TGTGCCAGCACTCAGACTAGCGGGGTTCTCAATGAGCAGTTCTTC. It encodes CASTQTSGVLNEQFF.

V is TRBV20-1 and J is TRBJ2-4; possible D gene TRBD2, 6 bases. CDR1 is DFQATT, CDR2 SNEGSKA, per germline (reference sequence). With 6 bases removed from V and 0 bases from J, the gap between germline ends came to 12 bases. There are 14 residues in the CDR3. The chain's CDR3 is CSAGGELAKNIQYF. CDR3 DNA: TGCAGTGCGGGCGGGGAGCTAGCCAAAAACATTCAGTACTTC.

V gene TRBV29-1 combines with J gene TRBJ1-4; 8 bases line up with TRBD1. The CDR3 has 14 amino acids. The germline V gene has CDR1 SQVTM and CDR2 ANQGSEA. V trimming: 3 bases; J trimming: 8 bases; junction bases outside the gene matches: 8. CDR3 sequence: CSVDAGTGLEKLFF. The CDR3 DNA reads as TGCAGCGTTGATGCCGGGACAGGCCTCGAAAAACTGTTTTTT.

The gene calls are TRBV6-2 or TRBV6-3 and TRBJ2-3; D remains unclear. V lost 2 bases to trimming and J lost 2 bases, with 5 bases between them. This CDR3 is built from 13 residues. Germline CDR1 MNHEY, CDR2 SVGEGT. The CDR3: CASSYTNTDTQYF. As DNA, the CDR3 is TGTGCCAGCAGTTACACGAACACAGATACGCAGTATTTT.

This clonotype was seen a handful of times. The chain combines TRBV28 with TRBJ2-5, with a weak D call TRBD1 (6 bases). V gave up 7 bases and J gave up 6 bases, with 15 bases separating them. The CDR3 sequence is 13 residues long. CDR1 is MDHEN and CDR2 is SYDVKM in the germline V gene. The CDR3 sequence is CASKTGGFQTQYF. Here the CDR3 DNA reads TGTGCCAGCAAGACAGGAGGCTTTCAGACCCAGTACTTC.

This clonotype was found many times. The chain has TRBV29-1 and TRBJ2-1; 7 bases map to TRBD1. V lost 4 bases, J lost 5 bases, and 5 bases stayed unmatched. CDR3 length equals 13 residues. Germline CDR1 reads SQVTM; CDR2 reads ANQGSEA. CDR3: CSVARTGNNEQFF. In DNA, the CDR3 is TGCAGCGTTGCACGGACAGGTAACAATGAGCAGTTCTTC.

This clonotype was seen a few times. V and J are TRBV9 and TRBJ2-2; D is ambiguous. CDR1 is SGDLS and CDR2 is YYNGEE in the germline V gene. V lost 1 base to trimming and J lost 4 bases, with 5 bases between them. This CDR3 region has 13 residues. The CDR3 nucleotides are TGTGCCAGCAGCGTAAGAGGCACCGGGGAGCTGTTTTTT. This sequence encodes CASSVRGTGELFF.

V and J are TRBV11-2 and TRBJ2-6; D possibly corresponds to TRBD1 (6 bases). Germline V gene data show CDR1 as SGHAT and CDR2 as FQNNGV. Trimming pared 0 bases from V and 0 bases from J, leaving 12 bases between. The CDR3 is 18 residues long. For the CDR3, the DNA is TGTGCCAGCAGCTTAGACGGACAGTTACGCTCTGGGGCCAACGTCCTGACTTTC. Protein sequence: CASSLDGQLRSGANVLTF.

The chain has TRBV4-3 and TRBJ2-2; 10 bases line up with TRBD2. V shed 3 bases and J 7 bases; nucleotides not matched to a gene: 5. Germline lookup yields CDR1 LGHNA and CDR2 YSLEER. CDR3 length: 15 amino acids. The CDR3 DNA is TGCGCCAGCAGCCAGAGCGGGGGGGCTGGCGGGGAGCTGTTTTTT. Residues: CASSQSGGAGGELFF.

This clonotype showed up many times. J is TRBJ2-1 and V is TRBV29-1; D is ambiguous. There are 12 residues in the CDR3. From germline, CDR1 is SQVTM and CDR2 ANQGSEA. V lost 6 bases, J lost 0 bases, and 6 bases lay in between. The CDR3 is CSVASSYNEQFF. The CDR3 DNA reads as TGCAGCGTCGCTAGCTCCTACAATGAGCAGTTCTTC.

The rearrangement links TRBV2 to TRBJ2-3; D gene unclear. The V end lost 8 bases, the J end lost 9 bases, and 24 bases lay between the germline ends. Germline-derived CDR1 and CDR2 are SNHLY and FYNNEI. The CDR3 consists of 15 residues. The CDR3: CASEGWIAKPQTQYF. Written as DNA, the CDR3 is TGTGCCAGCGAAGGATGGATTGCTAAACCCCAAACGCAGTATTTT.

This clonotype was observed a few times. The chain recombines TRBV19 with TRBJ2-3; tentative D call: TRBD2 (6 bases). Trimming shortened V by 3 bases and J by 8 bases, and 21 bases separated the two germline ends. This CDR3 is 16 amino acids long. Germline CDR1 is LNHDA and CDR2 is SQIVND (reference sequence). This chain's CDR3 is CASSIDHPGRGGTQYF. The CDR3 nucleotides read TGTGCCAGTAGTATCGACCATCCCGGGCGGGGAGGTACGCAGTATTTT. The full variable domain, rest sourced from reference TRBV19 and TRBJ2-3, is DGGITQSPKYLFRKEGQNVTLSCEQNLNHDAMYWYRQDPGQGLRLIYYSQIVNDFQKGDIAEGYSVSREKKESFPLTVTSAQKNPTAFYLCASSIDHPGRGGTQYFGPGTRLTVL.

This clonotype came up a few times. V usage is TRBV7-2 and J usage is TRBJ2-7; the D gene could be TRBD1 or TRBD2 (5 bases each). Looked up from germline, CDR1 is SGHTA and CDR2 is FQGNSA. This CDR3 has 15 amino acids. The germline V and J ends were trimmed by 2 bases and 3 bases, with 14 bases remaining between them. The CDR3 reads CASSLNEGRYYEQYF. The DNA of the CDR3 is TGTGCCAGCAGCTTAAATGAGGGGCGCTACTACGAGCAGTACTTC.

The gene calls are TRBV5-1 and TRBJ1-6, with 9 bases fitting TRBD1. The CDR3 runs 14 residues. V shed 6 bases, J shed 5 bases, and the junction held 3 bases outside the gene matches. The germline V gene encodes CDR1 SGHRS and CDR2 YFSETQ. In DNA form, the CDR3 reads TGCGCCAGCAAACGGACAGGGGATAATTCACCCCTCCACTTT. It encodes CASKRTGDNSPLHF.

The chain uses TRBV2 and TRBJ2-7, with 8 bases aligning to TRBD2. The DNA end is a closer match to TRBJ2-4, so the J assignment may be wrong. This CDR3 comprises 15 residues. Germline assignment: CDR1 SNHLY and CDR2 FYNNEI. The CDR3 region is CASSLRPGGLDIQYF. CDR3 nucleotides: TGTGCCAGCTCTCTCCGCCCCGGGGGACTAGACATTCAGTACTTC.

This chain links TRBV5-6 with TRBJ2-3; D might be TRBD1 or TRBD2, each matching 6 bases. Per germline, CDR1 SGHDT and CDR2 YYEEEE. Trimming stripped 4 bases from V and 6 bases from J, with 24 bases between. This CDR3 is built from 17 residues. Here the CDR3 reads CASSMIGGRGPGDTQYF. The CDR3 nucleotides are TGTGCCAGCAGCATGATAGGGGGGCGAGGTCCTGGGGATACGCAGTATTTT.

The rearrangement links TRBV28 to TRBJ1-1; a weak D match, TRBD1 (6 bases). The V gene's germline CDR1 is MDHEN and CDR2 SYDVKM. The CDR3 loop spans 16 amino acids. V was pared by 3 bases and J by 5 bases, with 19 bases between. The CDR3 DNA sequence: TGTGCCAGCAGTTTTCAAGGGGGGCTGACCGAAACTGAAGCTTTCTTT. Amino acids: CASSFQGGLTETEAFF.

This clonotype showed up many times. The chain carries TRBV5-5 and TRBJ2-5; possible D gene TRBD2, 5 bases. Looked up from germline, CDR1 is SGHKS and CDR2 is YYEKEE (reference sequence). The CDR3 is made up of 15 amino acids. Trimming removed 1 base from V and 5 bases from J, with 15 bases in between. CDR3 protein: CASSLYGSVGETQYF. The CDR3 bases are TGTGCCAGCAGCTTGTATGGTAGCGTTGGCGAGACCCAGTACTTC.